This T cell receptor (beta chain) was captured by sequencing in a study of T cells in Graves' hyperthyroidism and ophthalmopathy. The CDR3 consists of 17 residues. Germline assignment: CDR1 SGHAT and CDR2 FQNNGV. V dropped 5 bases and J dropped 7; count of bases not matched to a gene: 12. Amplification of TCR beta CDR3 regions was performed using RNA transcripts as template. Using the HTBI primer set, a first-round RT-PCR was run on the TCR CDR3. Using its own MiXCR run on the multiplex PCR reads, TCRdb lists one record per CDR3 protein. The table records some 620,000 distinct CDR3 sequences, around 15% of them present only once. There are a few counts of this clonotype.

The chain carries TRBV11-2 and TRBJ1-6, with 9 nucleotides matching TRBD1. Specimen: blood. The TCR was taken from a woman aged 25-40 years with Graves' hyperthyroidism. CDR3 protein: CASSQTGGRARNSPLHF. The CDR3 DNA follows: TGTGCCAGCAGCCAGACAGGGGGGCGAGCTAGGAATTCACCCCTCCACTTT.